This T cell receptor beta chain was captured by sequencing in a study of T cell responses to AZD1222 COVID-19 vaccine. Data came from immunoSEQ multiplex PCR; TCRdb stores just in-frame clones and leaves some out. This table holds about 56,000 clones, 70% to 90% found once. V lost 3 bases to trimming and J lost 2 bases, with 8 bases between them. CDR3 length equals 14 residues. Looked up from germline, CDR1 is SGHDT and CDR2 is YYEEEE. The material sequenced was peripheral blood, taken 28 days after the second AZD1222 dose. The chain employs TRBV5-6 and TRBJ2-2; D remains unclear. The clonotype comes from an adult who received the AZD1222 COVID-19 vaccine. The CDR3 protein is CASSSGINTGELFF. CDR3 DNA sequence: TGTGCCAGCAGCTCTGGGATCAACACCGGGGAGCTGTTTTTT.